This T cell receptor beta chain was obtained from a study of PD-L1 blockade in urothelial cancer. Study summary: Timepoints chosen for blood analysis were 3 weeks (second dose) and 6 weeks after treatment start.

Time point here: peripheral blood 6 weeks after treatment start. A word on this clone: Its antigen is undetermined.

Between the trimmed V and J ends, which lost 5 bases and 5 bases, there was a span of 13 bases. CDR1 and CDR2 (germline): MNHEY, SMNVEV (reference sequence). The CDR3 is 15 amino acids. Method: immunoSEQ multiplex PCR; TCRdb's copy keeps in-frame clones and lacks some. The sample yields some 120,000 clones, about 83% seen once. Study observations and caveats: When pretreatment blood TCR clonality was below the median, it predicted better survival.

This specimen was PBMCs, taken around atezolizumab (anti-PD-L1) treatment. The TCR sequence derives from a man aged 50 to 59 with urothelial cancer. The V and J genes are TRBV27 and TRBJ1-6; D ambiguous. The CDR3 spells CASSDPRLDNSPLHF. The CDR3 nucleotides read TGTGCCAGCAGTGACCCGCGGCTCGATAATTCACCCCTCCACTTT.